These T cell receptor beta chains were read from a single sample in a study of T-cell memory formation after mild COVID-19. In TCRdb, the 5' RACE reads were re-called with MiXCR into one record per CDR3 protein. The table includes just under 350,000 distinct CDR3 sequences, roughly 13% detected once. The sample comprised PBMCs or a T cell subset sorted from them (not recorded which). These receptors all come from a man aged 18 to 30 who had mild COVID-19 (a few samples of this study predate the infection). Cell type and time point are not known. CDR3s include the opening cysteine and the closing phenylalanine or tryptophan. Each record gives: J gene, clone size, D gene, V gene, CDR3 protein, CDR3 DNA. D genes are given only for firm matches. The size of a clone is reported for some rows only, either as once, few or many, or as a class for expanded clones.

TRBJ2-1 . TRBD2 TRBV7-9 CASQIGGGISNEQFF TGTGCCAGCCAAATCGGCGGGGGGATTAGCAATGAGCAGTTCTTC
TRBJ2-1 . TRBD2 TRBV20-1 CSARVRRGAYNEQFF TGCAGTGCTAGAGTACGGCGGGGGGCCTACAATGAGCAGTTCTTC
TRBJ1-1 few TRBD1 TRBV30 CAWRGQGAEAFF TGTGCCTGGAGGGGACAGGGGGCTGAAGCTTTCTTT
TRBJ1-1 few . TRBV5-1 CASSLAVGPNTEAFF TGCGCCAGCAGCTTGGCCGTAGGCCCGAACACTGAAGCTTTCTTT
TRBJ2-7 . . TRBV12-3/TRBV12-4 CASSSRQTYEQYF TGTGCCAGCAGTTCACGGCAAACCTACGAGCAGTACTTC
TRBJ2-1 many TRBD2 TRBV5-1 CASSLGGLADNEQFF TGCGCCAGCAGCTTGGGTGGACTAGCGGACAATGAGCAGTTCTTC
TRBJ1-5 . . TRBV3-1 CASSRTGERDSNQPQHF TGTGCCAGCAGCCGAACCGGGGAGCGGGATAGCAATCAGCCCCAGCATTTT
TRBJ2-3 few . TRBV6-5 CASNPNSGGSTDTQYF TGTGCCAGCAACCCCAATTCTGGGGGGAGCACAGATACGCAGTATTTT
TRBJ2-3 few . TRBV7-2 CASSVPYGTDTQYF TGTGCCAGCAGCGTCCCGTACGGCACAGATACGCAGTATTTT
TRBJ1-2 . . TRBV5-1 CASGAQGTRDGYTF TGCGCCAGCGGGGCTCAGGGGACCAGGGATGGCTACACCTTC
TRBJ1-2 few . TRBV6-5 CASKGSVYGYTF TGTGCCAGCAAGGGCTCTGTCTATGGCTACACCTTC
TRBJ2-5 . . TRBV20-1 CSARQGRGQETQYF TGCAGTGCTAGACAGGGGAGGGGGCAAGAGACCCAGTACTTC
TRBJ2-3 . . TRBV20-1 CSETAGAVLDTQYF TGCAGTGAAACCGCGGGGGCGGTTTTAGATACGCAGTATTTT
TRBJ1-5 . . TRBV4-3 CASSQDEGAGRPQHF TGCGCCAGCAGCCAAGATGAGGGAGCTGGACGGCCCCAGCATTTT
TRBJ2-3 few TRBD2 TRBV29-1 CSVGRGGTDTQYF TGCAGCGTTGGGCGGGGGGGGACAGATACGCAGTATTTT
TRBJ2-1 many TRBD2 TRBV27 CASSPRTSGGASNEQFF TGTGCCAGCAGTCCACGGACTAGCGGGGGGGCGAGCAATGAGCAGTTCTTC
TRBJ1-1 few TRBD1 TRBV12-5 CASGSPGGWGTEAFF TGTGCTAGTGGTTCCCCAGGGGGCTGGGGCACTGAAGCTTTCTTT
TRBJ1-5 few TRBD1 TRBV6-1 CASSEQHRGKKRSEPQHF TGTGCCAGCAGTGAGCAGCACAGGGGGAAGAAAAGGTCGGAGCCCCAGCATTTT
TRBJ1-2 . TRBD1 TRBV6-6 CASSYWDRVGGYTF TGTGCCAGCAGTTACTGGGACAGGGTCGGTGGCTACACCTTC
TRBJ1-1 few . TRBV19 CASSTSWRAYTEAFF TGTGCCAGTAGTACCTCGTGGAGGGCCTACACTGAAGCTTTCTTT
TRBJ1-5 . . TRBV7-8 CASSSALGRGQPQHF TGTGCCAGCAGCTCTGCTTTAGGACGGGGTCAGCCCCAGCATTTT
TRBJ1-1 . . TRBV12-1 CASRPTARWDTEAFF TGCGCCAGCAGGCCGACAGCTCGGTGGGACACTGAAGCTTTCTTT
TRBJ1-1 . . TRBV7-9 CASSPPVAPTEAFF TGTGCCAGCAGCCCGCCGGTGGCCCCCACTGAAGCTTTCTTT
TRBJ1-1 . . TRBV7-3 CASSFRTMNTEAFF TGTGCCAGCAGCTTTCGGACAATGAACACTGAAGCTTTCTTT
TRBJ2-7 . . TRBV9 CASSDGTLSLSEQYF TGTGCCAGCAGCGACGGTACCCTAAGTTTATCCGAGCAGTACTTC
TRBJ1-3 few . TRBV7-2 CASSFVRDSGNTIYF TGTGCCAGCAGTTTTGTCAGGGACTCTGGAAACACCATATATTTT
TRBJ2-2 . . TRBV9 CASSAVGEVTGELFF TGTGCCAGCAGCGCCGTTGGGGAGGTCACCGGGGAGCTGTTTTTT